The clone carrying this TCR beta chain has only a few counts. The antigen is undetermined. This entry is derived from a study of beta chain features in type 1 diabetes. Broader study findings: People with Type 1 diabetes carried modestly yet significantly shorter TCRB CDR3s in all four CD4+ subsets.

This CDR3 region has 12 residues. Per the germline V gene, CDR1 is SGHRS and CDR2 is YFSETQ. Trimming took off 0 bases at V and 5 bases at J, with 5 bases between the two ends. Every bit of the isolated RNA underwent reverse transcription, so sequencing read expressed TCRB transcripts. Produced via immunoSEQ multiplex PCR; TCRdb's table is partial and in-frame only. Found here are 310,000 or so clones, 15% of them singletons; the top ten hold 0.015% to 0.019%. This sequence was found in a man between 18 and 35 years old with type 1 diabetes. Specimen: naive CD4+ T cells from blood. The chain is built from TRBV5-1 and TRBJ1-1; perhaps TRBD1 as D (5 bases). CDR3: CASSLEGTEAFF. As DNA, the CDR3 is TGCGCCAGCAGCTTGGAGGGGACTGAAGCTTTCTTT.